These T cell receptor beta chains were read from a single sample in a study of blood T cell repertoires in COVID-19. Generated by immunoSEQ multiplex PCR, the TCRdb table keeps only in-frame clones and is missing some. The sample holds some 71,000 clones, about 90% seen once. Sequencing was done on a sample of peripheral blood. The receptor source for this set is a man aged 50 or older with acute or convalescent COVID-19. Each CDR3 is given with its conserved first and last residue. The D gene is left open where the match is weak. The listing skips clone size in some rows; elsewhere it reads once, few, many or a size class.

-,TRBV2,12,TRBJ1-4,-,CASSPQSEKLFF,TGTGCCAGCAGCCCACAGAGTGAAAAACTGTTTTTT
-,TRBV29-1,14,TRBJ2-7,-,CSVGRDQVSYEQYF,TGCAGCGTTGGGAGGGATCAGGTCTCCTACGAGCAGTACTTC
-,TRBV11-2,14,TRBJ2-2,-,CASSSLRGTGELFF,TGTGCCAGCAGCTCCCTTCGGGGCACCGGGGAGCTGTTTTTT
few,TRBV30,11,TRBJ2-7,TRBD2,CAWNRGDEQYF,TGTGCCTGGAATCGGGGGGACGAGCAGTACTTC
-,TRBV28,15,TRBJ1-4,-,CASSRMTGSNEKLFF,TGTGCCAGCAGTCGGATGACGGGGTCTAATGAAAAACTGTTTTTT
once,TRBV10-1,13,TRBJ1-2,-,CASSERGGYGYTF,TGCGCCAGCAGTGAGAGGGGTGGTTATGGCTACACCTTC
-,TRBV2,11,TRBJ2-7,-,CASSVLGEQYF,TGTGCCAGCAGTGTCCTCGGCGAGCAGTACTTC
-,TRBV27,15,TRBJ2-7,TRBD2,CASSLFPGGSYEQYF,TGTGCCAGCAGTTTATTTCCGGGAGGGAGTTACGAGCAGTACTTC
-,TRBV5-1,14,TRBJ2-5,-,CASSLGAGQETQYF,TGCGCCAGCAGCTTGGGCGCTGGTCAAGAGACCCAGTACTTC
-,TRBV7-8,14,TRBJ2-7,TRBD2,CASRSSSGSREQYF,TGTGCCAGCAGGTCCTCTAGCGGGAGTAGGGAGCAGTACTTC
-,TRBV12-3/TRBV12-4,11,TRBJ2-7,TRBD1,CASSTRQGMYF,TGTGCCAGCAGTACGCGACAGGGGATGTACTTC
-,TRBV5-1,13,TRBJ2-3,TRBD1,CASSRDRTDTQYF,TGCGCCAGCAGCCGGGACAGAACAGATACGCAGTATTTT
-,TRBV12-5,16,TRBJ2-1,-,CASGSAAGTPYNEQFF,TGTGCTAGTGGTTCCGCCGCGGGCACCCCCTACAATGAGCAGTTCTTC
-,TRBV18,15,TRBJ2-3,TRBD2,CASSPLAGSTDTQYF,TGTGCCAGCTCACCTTTAGCGGGGAGCACAGATACGCAGTATTTT
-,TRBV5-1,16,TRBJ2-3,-,CASSPPLSLSTDTQYF,TGCGCCAGCAGCCCACCTCTGAGCCTCAGCACAGATACGCAGTATTTT
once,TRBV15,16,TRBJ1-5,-,CATSRGAGRSNQPQHF,TGTGCCACCAGCAGAGGGGCAGGGAGGAGCAATCAGCCCCAGCATTTT
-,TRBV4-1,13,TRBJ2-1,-,CASSLSTANEQFF,TGCGCCAGCAGCTTATCGACTGCGAATGAGCAGTTCTTC
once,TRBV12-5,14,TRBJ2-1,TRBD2,CASGIGLAVDEQFF,TGTGCTAGTGGTATAGGACTAGCAGTCGATGAGCAGTTCTTC
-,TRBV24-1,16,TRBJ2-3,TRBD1,CATSDRTGFGADTQYF,TGTGCCACCAGTGATCGGACAGGGTTCGGCGCGGATACGCAGTATTTT
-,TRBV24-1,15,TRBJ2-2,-,CATSGEAPALGELFF,TGTGCCACCAGTGGTGAGGCCCCGGCACTCGGGGAGCTGTTTTTT
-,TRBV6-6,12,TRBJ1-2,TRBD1,CATRQGHNGYTF,TGTGCCACCCGACAGGGTCACAATGGCTACACCTTC
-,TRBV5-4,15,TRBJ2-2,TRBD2,CASSLASGSTGELFF,TGTGCCAGCAGCTTGGCTAGCGGGAGCACCGGGGAGCTGTTTTTT
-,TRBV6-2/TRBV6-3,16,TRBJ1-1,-,CASSLQAKPMNTEAFF,TGTGCCAGCAGCTTACAGGCCAAACCGATGAACACTGAAGCTTTCTTT
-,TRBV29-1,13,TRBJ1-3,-,CSVEGGTGNTIYF,TGCAGCGTTGAAGGGGGCACCGGAAACACCATATATTTT
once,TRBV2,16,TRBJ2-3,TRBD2,CASSNPTSGVTDTQYF,TGTGCCAGCAGTAACCCCACTAGCGGGGTCACAGATACGCAGTATTTT
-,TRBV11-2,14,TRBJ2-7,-,CASSPRDSYYEQYF,TGTGCCAGCAGCCCCCGGGACTCCTACTACGAGCAGTACTTC
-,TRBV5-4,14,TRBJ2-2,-,CASTQREYTGELFF,TGTGCCAGCACCCAGAGGGAGTACACCGGGGAGCTGTTTTTT
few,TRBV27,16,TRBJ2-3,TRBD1,CASSRQGLEGMNTQYF,TGTGCCAGCAGTCGACAGGGGCTAGAGGGCATGAATACGCAGTATTTT
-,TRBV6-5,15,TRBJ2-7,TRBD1,CASSYTTGHIGEQYF,TGTGCCAGCAGTTACACGACAGGGCACATAGGCGAGCAGTACTTC
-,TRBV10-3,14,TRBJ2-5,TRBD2,CATRGTSVQETQYF,TGTGCCACTCGGGGGACTAGTGTTCAAGAGACCCAGTACTTC
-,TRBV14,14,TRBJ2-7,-,CASSHLTGTYEQYF,TGTGCCAGCAGCCACCTTACAGGTACCTACGAGCAGTACTTC
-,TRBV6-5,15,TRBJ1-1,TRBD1,CASSYADRDLSEAFF,TGTGCCAGCAGTTACGCCGACAGGGACCTCTCTGAAGCTTTCTTT
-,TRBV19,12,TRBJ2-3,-,CASAELENTQYF,TGTGCCAGTGCTGAACTCGAAAATACGCAGTATTTT
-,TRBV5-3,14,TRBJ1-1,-,CARSARGLKTEAFF,TGTGCCAGAAGCGCCCGCGGGTTGAAGACTGAAGCTTTCTTT
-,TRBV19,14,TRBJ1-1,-,CASSISGHAVVAFF,TGTGCCAGTAGTATTTCCGGACATGCCGTTGTAGCTTTCTTT
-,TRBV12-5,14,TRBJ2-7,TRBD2,CASGVTGGATEQYF,TGTGCTAGTGGTGTGACGGGGGGAGCCACCGAGCAGTACTTC
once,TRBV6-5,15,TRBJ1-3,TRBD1,CASSYSGGEGNTIYF,TGTGCCAGCAGTTACTCAGGGGGCGAGGGAAACACCATATATTTT
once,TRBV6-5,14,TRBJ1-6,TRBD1,CASSRDRTNSPLHF,TGTGCCAGCAGTCGGGACAGGACAAATTCACCCCTCCACTTT
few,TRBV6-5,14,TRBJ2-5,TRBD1,CASSQDRGGETQYF,TGTGCCAGCAGTCAGGACAGGGGGGGAGAGACCCAGTACTTC